These 28 T cell receptor beta chains came from one sample sequenced in a study of OX40 agonist ivuxolimab in advanced cancers. The data were produced by immunoSEQ multiplex PCR, yet TCRdb's version contains in-frame clones alone and is incomplete. Among tens of thousands of clones listed, approximately 91% were seen once. This material consisted of CD4+ or CD8+ T cells sorted from blood, taken in a trial of the OX40 agonist ivuxolimab. These receptors came from an adult with an advanced solid tumor such as melanoma, head and neck, liver or kidney cancer.

The chain couples TRBV27 to TRBJ1-5; 9 bases agree with TRBD1. The CDR3 extends over 14 amino acids. Losses at the gene ends were 6 bases for V and 4 bases for J; bases not matched to a gene: 4. Germline-derived CDR1 and CDR2 are MNHEY and SMNVEV (reference sequence). This chain's CDR3 is CASSPGTGNQPQHF. The CDR3 region has the DNA TGTGCCAGCAGCCCCGGGACAGGGAATCAGCCCCAGCATTTT.

The CDR3 protein is CASSFEGEGADTQYF. The CDR3 region has the DNA TGTGCCAGCAGCTTCGAGGGCGAGGGGGCAGATACGCAGTATTTT. The rearrangement uses TRBV28 and TRBJ2-3; D is possibly TRBD1 (6 bases). V dropped 6 bases and J dropped 4 bases, with 17 bases sitting between them. Germline V gene data show CDR1 as MDHEN and CDR2 as SYDVKM. This CDR3 region has 15 residues.

The V call is TRBV29-1, the J call TRBJ2-3; 8 bases match TRBD1. The V and J ends lost 4 bases and 6 bases, in that order; junction bases with no gene match: 12. The CDR3 is 15 residues long. Germline values: CDR1 SQVTM, CDR2 ANQGSEA. CDR3 protein: CSVAWDRQFADTQYF. CDR3 nucleotide sequence: TGCAGCGTTGCGTGGGACAGGCAATTCGCGGATACGCAGTATTTT.

V and J are TRBV5-4 and TRBJ2-3, with 7 nucleotides matching TRBD2. The germline V gene has CDR1 SGHNT and CDR2 YYREEE (reference sequence). The CDR3 runs to 15 residues. With 1 base clipped from V and 3 bases from J, the junction kept 5 bases outside the gene matches. CDR3 residues: CASSLPSGMTDTQYF. The CDR3 region has the DNA TGTGCCAGCAGCTTGCCAAGCGGGATGACAGATACGCAGTATTTT. Looking up the rest from reference TRBV5-4 and TRBJ2-3 gives the full variable domain: ETGVTQSPTHLIKTRGQQVTLRCSSQSGHNTVSWYQQALGQGPQFIFQYYREEENGRGNFPPRFSGLQFPNYSSELNVNALELDDSALYLCASSLPSGMTDTQYFGPGTRLTVL.

This clone was seen once. The chain carries TRBV5-4 and TRBJ2-1, with D possibly TRBD2 on 5 matching bases. Germline V lookup: CDR1 SGHNT, CDR2 YYREEE (reference sequence). CDR3 length equals 13 residues. The V end was cut by 1 base, the J end by 8 bases, with 10 bases between. CDR3 sequence: CASSLREPDEQFF. The CDR3 bases are TGTGCCAGCAGCTTGAGGGAGCCAGATGAGCAGTTCTTC.

This clone has only one observation. The chain employs TRBV30 and TRBJ1-2; possible D gene TRBD1, 5 bases. The germline V gene has CDR1 GTSNPN and CDR2 SVGIG (reference sequence). Trimming left V 4 bases short and J 7 bases short, with 13 bases between. CDR3 length: 12 amino acids. CDR3 sequence: CAWMQGVRGYTF. Here the CDR3 DNA reads TGTGCCTGGATGCAGGGTGTTCGTGGCTACACCTTC.

The chain recombines TRBV27 with TRBJ2-6, with unresolved D. Between the trimmed V and J ends, which lost 7 bases and 0 bases, there was a span of 10 bases. The CDR3 contains 15 residues. Looked up from germline, CDR1 is MNHEY and CDR2 is SMNVEV (reference sequence). The CDR3 DNA is TGTGCCAGCACCGAGTGGGCCTCTGGGGCCAACGTCCTGACTTTC. This codes for CASTEWASGANVLTF.

The chain carries TRBV4-1 and TRBJ2-1, with 7 nucleotides matching TRBD1. The CDR3 is 14 amino acids. Germline V gene sequence: CDR1 MGHRA, CDR2 YSYEKL. V was pared by 3 bases and J by 1 base, with 0 bases of the junction left unmatched. CDR3 sequence (DNA): TGCGCCAGCAGCCACAGGGGGTCCTACAATGAGCAGTTCTTC. It is translated as CASSHRGSYNEQFF.

In this sample, this clone turned up once. The junction departs from germline at one end; a sequencing error may be responsible. The V gene is TRBV27, the J gene TRBJ2-7, with D possibly matching TRBD1 (6 bases). The CDR3 sequence is 16 residues long. Germline V CDR1 and CDR2: MNHEY, SMNVEV (reference sequence). The CDR3: CASSLETGTSLYGQYF. The CDR3 coding sequence is TGTGCCAGCAGTCTCGAAACAGGGACCTCCCTCTACGGGCAGTACTTC.

The chain carries TRBV5-6 and TRBJ2-2; D unclear. Germline lookup yields CDR1 SGHDT and CDR2 YYEEEE. The CDR3 has 15 amino acids. The V end was cut by 1 base, the J end by 6 bases, with 13 bases between. Here the CDR3 DNA reads TGTGCCAGCAGCTTGTTAATCGAGGATCCCGGGGAGCTGTTTTTT. As protein: CASSLLIEDPGELFF.

The chain carries TRBV4-1 and TRBJ1-1, with TRBD1 matching 10 bases. The CDR3 runs 14 residues. J lost 5 bases, V lost 5 bases, and 5 bases had no gene match. Germline V gene data show CDR1 as MGHRA and CDR2 as YSYEKL. The CDR3 reads CASSTRQGATEAFF. CDR3 DNA sequence: TGCGCCAGCAGCACTCGACAGGGGGCAACTGAAGCTTTCTTT.

The chain is built from TRBV2 and TRBJ1-4; TRBD1 might be the D (6 bases). With 4 bases removed from V and 0 bases from J, the gap between germline ends came to 12 bases. The CDR3 totals 16 residues. Germline V gene lookup returns CDR1 SNHLY and CDR2 FYNNEI. CDR3 in DNA: TGTGCCAGCAGTGGGACAGCCCCTGCAACTAATGAAAAACTGTTTTTT. It translates to CASSGTAPATNEKLFF.

This chain links TRBV4-3 with TRBJ2-5, with 10 bases fitting TRBD2. CDR1 and CDR2 (germline): LGHNA, YSLEER. The V and J ends lost 0 bases and 5 bases, in that order; junction bases with no gene match: 9. This CDR3 spans 17 amino acids. As DNA, the CDR3 is TGCGCCAGCAGCCAAGAAACCGTCCTAGCGGGAGTGGAGACCCAGTACTTC. Protein: CASSQETVLAGVETQYF.

The chain uses TRBV7-9 and TRBJ2-3, with a weak D call TRBD2 (5 bases). This CDR3 region has 15 residues. From germline, CDR1 is SEHNR and CDR2 FQNEAQ (reference sequence). Trimming left V 5 bases short and J 2 bases short, with 14 bases between. CDR3 nucleotides: TGTGCCAGCAGCCGAACCGGGGAGTACACAGATACGCAGTATTTT. This encodes CASSRTGEYTDTQYF.

The V gene is TRBV28, the J gene TRBJ2-7; D remains unclear. V lost 5 bases, J lost 3 bases, and 8 bases lay in between. This CDR3 has 12 residues. Germline CDR1 is MDHEN and CDR2 is SYDVKM. The CDR3 nucleotides read TGTGCCAGCAGTCCCCAAGGCTACGAGCAGTACTTC. As protein: CASSPQGYEQYF. The full variable domain, in which reference TRBV28 and TRBJ2-7 provide the parts outside the CDR3, is DVKVTQSSRYLVKRTGEKVFLECVQDMDHENMFWYRQDPGLGLRLIYFSYDVKMKEKGDIPEGYSVSREKKERFSLILESASTNQTSMYLCASSPQGYEQYFGPGTRLTVT.

The chain carries TRBV6-1 and TRBJ2-7; D is uncertain. The CDR3 is 13 amino acids. CDR1 and CDR2 (germline): MNHNS, SASEGT. Trimming stripped 7 bases from V and 1 base from J, with 11 bases between. Here the CDR3 reads CASTHSGSYEQYF. The CDR3 DNA reads as TGTGCCAGCACCCACTCGGGTTCCTACGAGCAGTACTTC.

This chain links TRBV5-1 with TRBJ2-7; 8 nucleotides line up with TRBD2. Germline V gene lookup returns CDR1 SGHRS and CDR2 YFSETQ. There are 14 residues in the CDR3. With V trimmed by 0 bases and J by 3 bases, 2 bases remained unmatched. The CDR3: CASSLGLANYEQYF. The CDR3 nucleotides are TGCGCCAGCAGCTTGGGACTAGCGAACTACGAGCAGTACTTC. The full variable domain, with the rest looked up from reference TRBV5-1 and TRBJ2-7, is KAGVTQTPRYLIKTRGQQVTLSCSPISGHRSVSWYQQTPGQGLQFLFEYFSETQRNKGNFPGRFSGRQFSNSRSEMNVSTLELGDSALYLCASSLGLANYEQYFGPGTRLTVT.

The J gene is TRBJ1-1, the V gene TRBV5-6; possible D gene TRBD1, 5 bases. Germline CDR1 is SGHDT and CDR2 is YYEEEE. Trimming removed 4 bases from V and 10 bases from J, with 11 bases in between. The CDR3 length is 11 residues. The CDR3 here is CASSVGTAAFF. Here the CDR3 DNA reads TGTGCCAGCAGCGTGGGGACCGCAGCTTTCTTT.

This chain links TRBV19 with TRBJ2-5; 10 positions match TRBD1. The CDR3 runs 15 residues. V lost 5 bases and J lost 5; bases outside the gene matches: 8. CDR1 LNHDA and CDR2 SQIVND come from the germline V gene (reference sequence). The CDR3: CASSPGTGEVETQYF. CDR3 in DNA: TGTGCCAGTAGTCCCGGGACAGGGGAGGTCGAGACCCAGTACTTC. Variable domain in full (rest from reference TRBV19 and TRBJ2-5): DGGITQSPKYLFRKEGQNVTLSCEQNLNHDAMYWYRQDPGQGLRLIYYSQIVNDFQKGDIAEGYSVSREKKESFPLTVTSAQKNPTAFYLCASSPGTGEVETQYFGPGTRLLVL.

This chain joins TRBV27 and TRBJ1-5, with D maybe TRBD1 (5 bases). Germline V CDR1 and CDR2: MNHEY, SMNVEV (reference sequence). This CDR3 is 14 amino acids long. Trimming left V 3 bases short and J 3 bases short, with 9 bases between. The CDR3 coding sequence is TGTGCCAGCAGTTTTTTTGGGGCCAATCAGCCCCAGCATTTT. This gives the protein CASSFFGANQPQHF.

The V gene is TRBV19, the J gene TRBJ1-1; 11 bases are a match to TRBD1. CDR1 is LNHDA, CDR2 SQIVND, per germline (reference sequence). The CDR3 has 15 amino acids. Trimming at V came to 5 bases and at J to 3 bases, leaving 5 bases not matched to a gene. The CDR3 nucleotides are TGTGCCAGTAGTGACTGGACAGGGGGCTACACTGAAGCTTTCTTT. Its protein product is CASSDWTGGYTEAFF.

The V call is TRBV11-2, the J call TRBJ2-3; no clear D. Germline V lookup: CDR1 SGHAT, CDR2 FQNNGV. The CDR3 loop spans 12 amino acids. V lost 5 bases and J lost 0, with 3 bases in between. The CDR3 region is CASSVSTDTQYF. The CDR3 region has the DNA TGTGCCAGCAGCGTTAGCACAGATACGCAGTATTTT. The full variable domain, completed using reference TRBV11-2 and TRBJ2-3, is EAGVAQSPRYKIIEKRQSVAFWCNPISGHATLYWYQQILGQGPKLLIQFQNNGVVDDSQLPKDRFSAERLKGVDSTLKIQPAKLEDSAVYLCASSVSTDTQYFGPGTRLTVL.

The chain combines TRBV4-1 with TRBJ2-7; D ambiguous. CDR1 and CDR2 (germline): MGHRA, YSYEKL. This CDR3 is 13 amino acids long. V was pared by 0 bases and J by 2 bases, with 5 bases between. The CDR3 spells CASSQETAYEQYF. Written as DNA, the CDR3 is TGCGCCAGCAGCCAAGAAACAGCCTACGAGCAGTACTTC.

This rearrangement joins TRBV7-2 to TRBJ2-7, with 14 bases lining up with TRBD2. The V and J ends lost 5 bases and 4 bases, in that order; junction bases with no gene match: 7. The CDR3 sequence is 16 residues long. Germline assignment: CDR1 SGHTA and CDR2 FQGNSA. The CDR3 reads CASSLGLAGAEYEQYF. CDR3 DNA: TGTGCCAGCAGCCTGGGACTAGCGGGAGCTGAGTACGAGCAGTACTTC.

The V gene is TRBV7-6, the J gene TRBJ2-7; TRBD1 or TRBD2 may be the D gene (6 bases each). This CDR3 is 13 amino acids long. Germline lookup yields CDR1 SGHVS and CDR2 FNYEAQ. V shed 5 bases and J shed 4 bases, with 12 bases lying between them. The CDR3 region is CASSLRGGYEQYF. CDR3 coding DNA: TGTGCCAGCAGCCTCCGAGGGGGGTACGAGCAGTACTTC.

The V gene is TRBV5-6, the J gene TRBJ1-2; tentatively, D is TRBD1 (5 bases). Germline V lookup: CDR1 SGHDT, CDR2 YYEEEE. The CDR3 runs 16 residues. V lost 0 bases and J 3 bases, leaving 15 bases between the germline ends. This CDR3 reads CASSLARTGEDYGYTF. In DNA form, the CDR3 reads TGTGCCAGCAGCTTGGCCCGCACAGGAGAGGACTATGGCTACACCTTC.

V usage is TRBV5-5 and J usage is TRBJ2-7; TRBD1 agrees at 9 bases. This CDR3 is 15 amino acids long. The V and J ends lost 4 bases and 2 bases, in that order; junction bases with no gene match: 7. Germline V gene data show CDR1 as SGHKS and CDR2 as YYEKEE (reference sequence). CDR3 DNA sequence: TGTGCCAGCAGCATGTCGGGACAGGGCGCCTACGAGCAGTACTTC. This translates into CASSMSGQGAYEQYF.

The rearrangement joins TRBV19 to TRBJ1-5; no firm D call. The CDR3 runs 13 residues. Germline CDR1 is LNHDA and CDR2 is SQIVND (reference sequence). V was pared by 8 bases and J by 3 bases, with 11 bases between. The CDR3 DNA sequence: TGTGCCAGTTCCACTCCGAACAATCAGCCCCAGCATTTT. It specifies CASSTPNNQPQHF.